The entry that follows covers one TCR beta chain sequence. The germline V gene has CDR1 MNHEY and CDR2 SVGAGI. The length of the CDR3 is 13 residues. Deletions cut 5 bases from V and 2 bases from J, with 10 bases between. The data were taken from a study of blood T cell repertoires in COVID-19. Whole-study context: Donors in the United States, Italy and Spain gave samples during acute or convalescent COVID-19. PBMCs, B-cell-depleted T cells, or T cells were the source of the cDNA or gDNA that made up the material.

Study processing details: The assay estimated nucleated cells by amplifying reference gene primers. Assay used: immunoSEQ multiplex PCR; TCRdb lists only in-frame clones, some missing. V and J calls and clone size are those listed in that table; D and trimming were worked out from the DNA. There are 90,000 to 100,000 clones in the sample; approximately 88% occur only once, and approximately 20% lies in the top ten. This receptor was obtained from a woman aged 55-69 years with COVID-19, enrolled during active disease. The sample was peripheral blood. The V gene is TRBV6-5, the J gene TRBJ2-7; D ambiguous. The CDR3 protein is CASSRASAYEQYF. The CDR3 DNA sequence: TGTGCCAGCAGTCGCGCCAGCGCCTACGAGCAGTACTTC.